The clone carrying this T cell receptor (beta chain) has only one observation. Clones were read by immunoSEQ multiplex PCR, and TCRdb kept only the in-frame ones, dropping some. Of 58,000 or so clones listed, around 90% are singletons. This specimen belongs to a study of T cell changes during pregnancy in multiple sclerosis. The germline gives CDR1 LNHNV, CDR2 YYDKDF (reference sequence). V was clipped by 1 base and J by 8 bases, with 18 bases between them. The CDR3 covers 16 residues. The specimen comprised CD4+ T cells from peripheral blood mononuclear cells, sampled in the third trimester of pregnancy. This receptor was taken from a female donor with multiple sclerosis, enrolled in a pregnancy study. This chain uses TRBV15 with TRBJ2-1; D is possibly TRBD1 (5 bases). The CDR3 here is CATSRGQGQTYYEQFF. DNA of the CDR3: TGTGCCACCAGCAGAGGCCAGGGCCAAACGTACTATGAGCAGTTCTTC.